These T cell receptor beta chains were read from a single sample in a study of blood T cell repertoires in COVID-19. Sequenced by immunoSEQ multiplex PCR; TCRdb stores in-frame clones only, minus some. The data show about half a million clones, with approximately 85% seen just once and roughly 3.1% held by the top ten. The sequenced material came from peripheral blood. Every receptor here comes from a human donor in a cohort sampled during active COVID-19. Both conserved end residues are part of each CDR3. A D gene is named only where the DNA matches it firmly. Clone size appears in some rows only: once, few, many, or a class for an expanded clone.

cdr3_nt: TGTGCCAGCAGTTACTCGACGAGAGGGAAGGATGAAAAACTGTTTTTT
cdr3_aa: CASSYSTRGKDEKLFF
d_call: NA
j_call: TRBJ1-4
clone_size: NA
v_call: TRBV6-2/TRBV6-3

cdr3_nt: TGTGCCAGCAGCCTTGGGGTAGCGGGAGAGAACGAGCAGTACTTC
cdr3_aa: CASSLGVAGENEQYF
d_call: TRBD2
j_call: TRBJ2-7
clone_size: many
v_call: TRBV28

cdr3_nt: TGTGCCAGCAGTGACGCCGGAGGCGGTGATGAAAAACTGTTTTTT
cdr3_aa: CASSDAGGGDEKLFF
d_call: NA
j_call: TRBJ1-4
clone_size: NA
v_call: TRBV25-1

cdr3_nt: TGCAGTGCTAGTGGCCCGAGTGGCTATGGCTACACCTTC
cdr3_aa: CSASGPSGYGYTF
d_call: NA
j_call: TRBJ1-2
clone_size: NA
v_call: TRBV20-1

cdr3_nt: TGTGCCAGCAGTGGGGCTAGCGCCTACAATGAGCAGTTCTTC
cdr3_aa: CASSGASAYNEQFF
d_call: NA
j_call: TRBJ2-1
clone_size: once
v_call: TRBV28

cdr3_nt: TGTGCCAGCAGTGCCCCCTTAGCCGGAGGGCCTTGGTCCTACGAGCAGTACTTC
cdr3_aa: CASSAPLAGGPWSYEQYF
d_call: NA
j_call: TRBJ2-7
clone_size: NA
v_call: TRBV6-4

cdr3_nt: TGTGCCAGCAGACTGCAGGGTTCAGGGTACACTGAAGCTTTCTTT
cdr3_aa: CASRLQGSGYTEAFF
d_call: NA
j_call: TRBJ1-1
clone_size: NA
v_call: TRBV2

cdr3_nt: TGTGCCAGCAGTGAGCGGAGCGGGAGAGTGAATGAGCAGTTCTTC
cdr3_aa: CASSERSGRVNEQFF
d_call: TRBD2
j_call: TRBJ2-1
clone_size: NA
v_call: TRBV2

cdr3_nt: TGTGCCAGCAGCTTAAACGGCGGTGAGCAGTTCTTC
cdr3_aa: CASSLNGGEQFF
d_call: NA
j_call: TRBJ2-1
clone_size: few
v_call: TRBV7-3

cdr3_nt: TGTGCCAGCAGCCCCGGGATGCTACAAGAGACCCAGTACTTC
cdr3_aa: CASSPGMLQETQYF
d_call: NA
j_call: TRBJ2-5
clone_size: NA
v_call: TRBV7-8

cdr3_nt: TGTGCCAGCAGTCGCGTCCAGCGGTACGAGCAGTACTTC
cdr3_aa: CASSRVQRYEQYF
d_call: NA
j_call: TRBJ2-7
clone_size: NA
v_call: TRBV6-5

cdr3_nt: TGTGCCATCAGTGCTTGGGGAGCGAATGAAGCTTTCTTT
cdr3_aa: CAISAWGANEAFF
d_call: NA
j_call: TRBJ1-1
clone_size: NA
v_call: TRBV10-3

cdr3_nt: TGTGCCAGCAGCTTAGACGGACTAGCTTCCTACAATGAGCAGTTCTTC
cdr3_aa: CASSLDGLASYNEQFF
d_call: TRBD2
j_call: TRBJ2-1
clone_size: NA
v_call: TRBV11-2

cdr3_nt: TGTGCCAGCACGACAGGGGGGTCCTACGAGCAGTACTTC
cdr3_aa: CASTTGGSYEQYF
d_call: TRBD1
j_call: TRBJ2-7
clone_size: NA
v_call: TRBV11-2

cdr3_nt: TGTGCCAGCAGCGTAGTGGACAGAGAGGCCGAGCAGTACTTC
cdr3_aa: CASSVVDREAEQYF
d_call: NA
j_call: TRBJ2-7
clone_size: once
v_call: TRBV9

cdr3_nt: TGCGCCAGCAGCTTGGGACTAGCACCAGATACGCAGTATTTT
cdr3_aa: CASSLGLAPDTQYF
d_call: TRBD2
j_call: TRBJ2-3
clone_size: NA
v_call: TRBV5-1

cdr3_nt: TGTGCCAGCAGTGCCCTTTCGAATGAAAAACTGTTTTTT
cdr3_aa: CASSALSNEKLFF
d_call: NA
j_call: TRBJ1-4
clone_size: NA
v_call: TRBV2

cdr3_nt: TGTGCCAGCAGCTACAACAGGGGGGTGGGAGATACGCAGTATTTT
cdr3_aa: CASSYNRGVGDTQYF
d_call: TRBD1
j_call: TRBJ2-3
clone_size: NA
v_call: TRBV6-6

cdr3_nt: TGTGCCAGCAGCCGTCCGGGCGGGGGTAGTATGAACACTGAAGCTTTCTTT
cdr3_aa: CASSRPGGGSMNTEAFF
d_call: NA
j_call: TRBJ1-1
clone_size: NA
v_call: TRBV4-2

cdr3_nt: TGTGCCAGCAGCTTGGGGACTAGCATATTAAATGAGCAGTTCTTC
cdr3_aa: CASSLGTSILNEQFF
d_call: TRBD2
j_call: TRBJ2-1
clone_size: once
v_call: TRBV7-2

cdr3_nt: TGTGCCAGCAGCCTCAGGGGGATAGTGGATTCACCCCTCCACTTT
cdr3_aa: CASSLRGIVDSPLHF
d_call: TRBD1
j_call: TRBJ1-6
clone_size: NA
v_call: TRBV7-2

cdr3_nt: TGCGCCTCTCAGGGGGCGAACTATGGCTACACCTTC
cdr3_aa: CASQGANYGYTF
d_call: TRBD1
j_call: TRBJ1-2
clone_size: NA
v_call: TRBV5-1

cdr3_nt: TGTGCCAGCACCCAGAGGGGGCTAGGAGGCTACACCTTC
cdr3_aa: CASTQRGLGGYTF
d_call: TRBD1
j_call: TRBJ1-2
clone_size: NA
v_call: TRBV6-5

cdr3_nt: TGTGCCAGCACTGCAGGGTACCTTAATGAAAAACTGTTTTTT
cdr3_aa: CASTAGYLNEKLFF
d_call: NA
j_call: TRBJ1-4
clone_size: NA
v_call: TRBV6-6

cdr3_nt: TGTGCCAGCAGACGGACTAGCGGGATAACGAACACCGGGGAGCTGTTTTTT
cdr3_aa: CASRRTSGITNTGELFF
d_call: TRBD2
j_call: TRBJ2-2
clone_size: NA
v_call: TRBV3-1/TRBV3-2

cdr3_nt: TGTGCCTGGAGTGTAGTCAGAAATCCCTACGAGCAGTACTTC
cdr3_aa: CAWSVVRNPYEQYF
d_call: NA
j_call: TRBJ2-7
clone_size: NA
v_call: TRBV30

cdr3_nt: TGTGCCAGCAGCCAAGTGTGGCAGGATAATTCACCCCTCCACTTT
cdr3_aa: CASSQVWQDNSPLHF
d_call: NA
j_call: TRBJ1-6
clone_size: few
v_call: TRBV3-1/TRBV3-2

cdr3_nt: TGTGCCAGCAGCCAATTCTCACAGCCCAATCAGCCCCAGCATTTT
cdr3_aa: CASSQFSQPNQPQHF
d_call: NA
j_call: TRBJ1-5
clone_size: few
v_call: TRBV3-1/TRBV3-2

cdr3_nt: TGTGCCAGCAGCCCAACTGGACAGGGCCCAGAGACCCAGTACTTC
cdr3_aa: CASSPTGQGPETQYF
d_call: TRBD1
j_call: TRBJ2-5
clone_size: NA
v_call: TRBV7-6

cdr3_nt: TGTGCCAGCAGCTTAGGGACAGGGAGTCAAAATGAGCAGTTCTTC
cdr3_aa: CASSLGTGSQNEQFF
d_call: TRBD1
j_call: TRBJ2-1
clone_size: NA
v_call: TRBV7-2

cdr3_nt: TGTGCCAGCAGCTTAACAGTCGACACCATATATTTT
cdr3_aa: CASSLTVDTIYF
d_call: NA
j_call: TRBJ1-3
clone_size: NA
v_call: TRBV7-2

cdr3_nt: TGTGCCTGGAGTGCAAGTCCACAGGGCGGCAATCAGCCCCAGCATTTT
cdr3_aa: CAWSASPQGGNQPQHF
d_call: NA
j_call: TRBJ1-5
clone_size: NA
v_call: TRBV30

cdr3_nt: TGTGCCAGCAGCGCCGGACTAGGGGGTGGGGCAGAGACCCAGTACTTC
cdr3_aa: CASSAGLGGGAETQYF
d_call: NA
j_call: TRBJ2-5
clone_size: NA
v_call: TRBV7-3

cdr3_nt: TGTGCCAGTAGTATGTCCGGGACAGGGGCCTCCTACGAGCAGTACTTC
cdr3_aa: CASSMSGTGASYEQYF
d_call: TRBD1
j_call: TRBJ2-7
clone_size: NA
v_call: TRBV19

cdr3_nt: TGTGCCAGCACCGCAGGGCGACAGGCTACAGATACGCAGTATTTT
cdr3_aa: CASTAGRQATDTQYF
d_call: NA
j_call: TRBJ2-3
clone_size: NA
v_call: TRBV6-5

cdr3_nt: TGTGCCTGGAGGCCGGGAGACTATGGCTACACCTTC
cdr3_aa: CAWRPGDYGYTF
d_call: NA
j_call: TRBJ1-2
clone_size: NA
v_call: TRBV30

cdr3_nt: TGTGCCTGGAGCCGAGGGACAATCCCCTACGAGCAGTACTTC
cdr3_aa: CAWSRGTIPYEQYF
d_call: NA
j_call: TRBJ2-7
clone_size: NA
v_call: TRBV30

cdr3_nt: TGTGCCAGCAGTGCGGGACAGGGGTCCCCCCGCTACGAGCAGTACTTC
cdr3_aa: CASSAGQGSPRYEQYF
d_call: TRBD1
j_call: TRBJ2-7
clone_size: NA
v_call: TRBV5-4

cdr3_nt: TGTGCCTGGAACCCAAGGACAGGGGTCCAACCAGGCCCCTACGAGCAGTACTTC
cdr3_aa: CAWNPRTGVQPGPYEQYF
d_call: TRBD1
j_call: TRBJ2-7
clone_size: NA
v_call: TRBV30

cdr3_nt: TGTGCCTGGAGTCGCACCGGACAGGGAGGATGGGAAAAACTGTTTTTT
cdr3_aa: CAWSRTGQGGWEKLFF
d_call: TRBD1
j_call: TRBJ1-4
clone_size: NA
v_call: TRBV30

cdr3_nt: TGTGCCAGCAGCTATCGGACAGGGGATTTCAAATCTTTCTCCGGGGAGCTGTTTTTT
cdr3_aa: CASSYRTGDFKSFSGELFF
d_call: TRBD1
j_call: TRBJ2-2
clone_size: once
v_call: TRBV5-8

cdr3_nt: TGTGCCACTAAGGGGGGACTAGCGTTGAACACCGGGGAGCTGTTTTTT
cdr3_aa: CATKGGLALNTGELFF
d_call: TRBD2
j_call: TRBJ2-2
clone_size: NA
v_call: TRBV6-6

cdr3_nt: TGTGCCAGCAGTGTCAGGGGTGATAACTATGGCTACACCTTC
cdr3_aa: CASSVRGDNYGYTF
d_call: NA
j_call: TRBJ1-2
clone_size: NA
v_call: TRBV2

cdr3_nt: TGTGCCAGCAGCGTGACAGGGGTCACCGGGGAGCTGTTTTTT
cdr3_aa: CASSVTGVTGELFF
d_call: TRBD1
j_call: TRBJ2-2
clone_size: NA
v_call: TRBV5-6

cdr3_nt: TGCAGCTCAGACAGGGCAAACACTGAAGCTTTCTTT
cdr3_aa: CSSDRANTEAFF
d_call: TRBD1
j_call: TRBJ1-1
clone_size: NA
v_call: TRBV29-1

cdr3_nt: TGCGCCAGCAGCTTGGGACAGGGGGAATCACCCCTCCACTTT
cdr3_aa: CASSLGQGESPLHF
d_call: TRBD1
j_call: TRBJ1-6
clone_size: NA
v_call: TRBV5-1

cdr3_nt: TGCGCCAGCAGCCACCTGGGACTAGCGGGAGGCCTAGATACGCAGTATTTT
cdr3_aa: CASSHLGLAGGLDTQYF
d_call: TRBD2
j_call: TRBJ2-3
clone_size: NA
v_call: TRBV4-1

cdr3_nt: TGTGCCAGCAGTCCGGCAGGGGTGAGCGAAAAACTGTTTTTT
cdr3_aa: CASSPAGVSEKLFF
d_call: NA
j_call: TRBJ1-4
clone_size: NA
v_call: TRBV6-4

cdr3_nt: TGTGCCAGCAGGTTGACAGGGTTGACAGATACGCAGTATTTT
cdr3_aa: CASRLTGLTDTQYF
d_call: TRBD1
j_call: TRBJ2-3
clone_size: NA
v_call: TRBV7-9

cdr3_nt: TGCGCCAGCAGGGAGGGAATGATGAACACTGAAGCTTTCTTT
cdr3_aa: CASREGMMNTEAFF
d_call: NA
j_call: TRBJ1-1
clone_size: NA
v_call: TRBV5-1

cdr3_nt: TGTGCCAGCAGTTGGGACAGGGTCTATAATTCACCCCTCCACTTT
cdr3_aa: CASSWDRVYNSPLHF
d_call: TRBD1
j_call: TRBJ1-6
clone_size: NA
v_call: TRBV28

cdr3_nt: TGTGCCTGGAACGTAGGGGTCGGTGAAAAACTGTTTTTT
cdr3_aa: CAWNVGVGEKLFF
d_call: NA
j_call: TRBJ1-4
clone_size: few
v_call: TRBV30

cdr3_nt: TGTGCCAGCAGTTTAGTTTCCTGGACTAGGTTCCGAGAGACCCAGTACTTC
cdr3_aa: CASSLVSWTRFRETQYF
d_call: TRBD2
j_call: TRBJ2-5
clone_size: NA
v_call: TRBV28